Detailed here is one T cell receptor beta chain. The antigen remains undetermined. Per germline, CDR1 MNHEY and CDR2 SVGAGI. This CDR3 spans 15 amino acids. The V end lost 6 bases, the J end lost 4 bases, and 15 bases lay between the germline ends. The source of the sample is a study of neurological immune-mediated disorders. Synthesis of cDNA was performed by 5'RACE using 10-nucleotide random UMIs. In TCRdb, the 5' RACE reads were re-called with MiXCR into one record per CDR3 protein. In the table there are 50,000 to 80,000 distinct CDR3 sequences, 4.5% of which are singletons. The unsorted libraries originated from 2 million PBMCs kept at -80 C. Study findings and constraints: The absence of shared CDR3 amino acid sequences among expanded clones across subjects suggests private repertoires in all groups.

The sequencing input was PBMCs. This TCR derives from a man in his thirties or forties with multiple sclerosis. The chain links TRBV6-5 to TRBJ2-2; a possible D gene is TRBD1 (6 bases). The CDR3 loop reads CASRRRDKRTGELFF. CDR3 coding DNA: TGTGCCAGCAGGCGCCGGGACAAACGCACCGGGGAGCTGTTTTTT.